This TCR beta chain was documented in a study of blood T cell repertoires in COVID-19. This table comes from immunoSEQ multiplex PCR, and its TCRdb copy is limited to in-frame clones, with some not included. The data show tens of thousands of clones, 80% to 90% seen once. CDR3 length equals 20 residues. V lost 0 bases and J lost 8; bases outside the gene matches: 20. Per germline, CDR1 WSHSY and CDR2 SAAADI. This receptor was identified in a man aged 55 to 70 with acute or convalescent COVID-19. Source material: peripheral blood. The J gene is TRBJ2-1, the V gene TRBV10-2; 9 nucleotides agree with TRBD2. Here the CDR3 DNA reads TGCGCCAGCAGTGAGTCGACGAGGCGGCGAGCGGGGGGTCAAATCGATGAGCAGTTCTTC. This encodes CASSESTRRRAGGQIDEQFF.